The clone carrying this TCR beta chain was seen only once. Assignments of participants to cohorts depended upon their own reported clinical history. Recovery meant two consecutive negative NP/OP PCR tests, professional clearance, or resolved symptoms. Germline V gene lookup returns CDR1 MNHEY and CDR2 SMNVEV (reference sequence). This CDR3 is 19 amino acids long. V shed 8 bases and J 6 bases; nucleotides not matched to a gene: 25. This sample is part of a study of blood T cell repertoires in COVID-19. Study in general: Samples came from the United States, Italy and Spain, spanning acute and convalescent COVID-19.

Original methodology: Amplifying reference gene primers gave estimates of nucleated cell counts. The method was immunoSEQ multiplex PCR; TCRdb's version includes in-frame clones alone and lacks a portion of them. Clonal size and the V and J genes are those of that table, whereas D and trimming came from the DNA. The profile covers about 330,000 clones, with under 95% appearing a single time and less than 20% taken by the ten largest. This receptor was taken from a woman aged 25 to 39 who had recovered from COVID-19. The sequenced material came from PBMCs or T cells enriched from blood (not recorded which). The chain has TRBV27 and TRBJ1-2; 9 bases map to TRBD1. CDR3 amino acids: CASATRIIPLNRGRNGYTF. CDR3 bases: TGTGCCAGCGCCACCCGGATCATACCCCTAAACAGGGGGCGAAATGGCTACACCTTC.